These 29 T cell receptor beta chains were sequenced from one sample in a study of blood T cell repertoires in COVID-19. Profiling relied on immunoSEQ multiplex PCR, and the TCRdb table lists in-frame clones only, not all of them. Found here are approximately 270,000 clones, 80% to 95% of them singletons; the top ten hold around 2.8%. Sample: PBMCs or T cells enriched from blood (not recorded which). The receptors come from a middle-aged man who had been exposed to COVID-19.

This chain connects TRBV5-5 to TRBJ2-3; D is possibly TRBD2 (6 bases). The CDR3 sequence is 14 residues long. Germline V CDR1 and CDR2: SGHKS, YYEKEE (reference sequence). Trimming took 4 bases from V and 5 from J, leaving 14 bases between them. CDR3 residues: CASSPGTYVDTQYF. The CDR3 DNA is TGTGCCAGCAGCCCCGGGACTTACGTAGATACGCAGTATTTT.

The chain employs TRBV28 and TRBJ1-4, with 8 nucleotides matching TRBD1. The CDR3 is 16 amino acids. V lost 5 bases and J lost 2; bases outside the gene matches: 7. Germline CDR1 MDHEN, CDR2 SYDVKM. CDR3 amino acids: CASSRPPGGTNEKLFF. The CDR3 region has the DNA TGTGCCAGCAGTAGACCCCCAGGGGGCACTAATGAAAAACTGTTTTTT. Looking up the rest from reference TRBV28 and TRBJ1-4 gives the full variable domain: DVKVTQSSRYLVKRTGEKVFLECVQDMDHENMFWYRQDPGLGLRLIYFSYDVKMKEKGDIPEGYSVSREKKERFSLILESASTNQTSMYLCASSRPPGGTNEKLFFGSGTQLSVL.

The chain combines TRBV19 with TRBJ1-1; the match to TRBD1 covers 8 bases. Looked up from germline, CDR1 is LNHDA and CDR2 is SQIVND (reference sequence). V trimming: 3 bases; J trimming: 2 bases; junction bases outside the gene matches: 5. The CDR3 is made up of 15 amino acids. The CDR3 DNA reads TGTGCCAGTAGTATGGGACAGGCCTTTAACACTGAAGCTTTCTTT. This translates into CASSMGQAFNTEAFF.

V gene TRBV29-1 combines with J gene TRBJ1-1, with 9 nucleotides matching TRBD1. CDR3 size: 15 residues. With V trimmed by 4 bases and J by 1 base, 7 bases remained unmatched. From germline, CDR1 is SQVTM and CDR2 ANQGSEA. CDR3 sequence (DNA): TGCAGCGTTGCCGGGACAGGGCAAACGAACACTGAAGCTTTCTTT. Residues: CSVAGTGQTNTEAFF. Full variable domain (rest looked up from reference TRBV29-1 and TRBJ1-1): SAVISQKPSRDICQRGTSLTIQCQVDSQVTMMFWYRQQPGQSLTLIATANQGSEATYESGFVIDKFPISRPNLTFSTLTVSNMSPEDSSIYLCSVAGTGQTNTEAFFGQGTRLTVV.

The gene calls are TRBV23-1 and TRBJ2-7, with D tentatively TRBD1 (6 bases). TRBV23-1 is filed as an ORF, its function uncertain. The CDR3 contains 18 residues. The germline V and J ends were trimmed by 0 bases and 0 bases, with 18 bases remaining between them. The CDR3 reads CASSQSCKGQGPSYEQYF. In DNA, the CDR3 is TGCGCCAGCAGTCAATCTTGTAAGGGGCAGGGGCCCTCCTACGAGCAGTACTTC.

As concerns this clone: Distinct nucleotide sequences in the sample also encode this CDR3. CDR3 amino acids: CASSIGGGSSYEQYF. Here the CDR3 DNA reads TGTGCCAGTAGTATAGGAGGCGGGAGCTCCTACGAGCAGTACTTC. The V gene is TRBV19, the J gene TRBJ2-7; 7 positions match TRBD2. V was pared by 1 base and J by 0 bases, with 3 bases of the junction left unmatched. Germline V gene lookup returns CDR1 LNHDA and CDR2 SQIVND (reference sequence). CDR3 length equals 15 residues.

This CDR3 reads CASSQGTILQGFAWTEAFF. The CDR3 DNA sequence: TGCGCCAGCAGCCAAGGAACGATATTACAGGGCTTCGCGTGGACTGAAGCTTTCTTT. The chain employs TRBV5-1 and TRBJ1-1; D perhaps matches TRBD1 (6 bases). Germline values: CDR1 SGHRS, CDR2 YFSETQ. V was pared by 4 bases and J by 5 bases, with 30 bases between. This CDR3 spans 19 amino acids.

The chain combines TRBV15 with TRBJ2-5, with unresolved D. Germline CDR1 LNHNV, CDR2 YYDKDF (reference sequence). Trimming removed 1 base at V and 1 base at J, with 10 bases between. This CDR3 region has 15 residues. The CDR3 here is CATSRGHGAQETQYF. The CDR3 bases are TGTGCCACCAGCAGAGGTCACGGAGCCCAAGAGACCCAGTACTTC.

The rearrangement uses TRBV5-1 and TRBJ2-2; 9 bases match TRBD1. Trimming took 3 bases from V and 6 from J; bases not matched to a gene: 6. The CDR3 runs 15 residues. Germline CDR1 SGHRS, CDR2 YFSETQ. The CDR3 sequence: CASSSAGTGSGELFF. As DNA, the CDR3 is TGCGCCAGCAGCTCGGCCGGGACAGGGTCCGGGGAGCTGTTTTTT.

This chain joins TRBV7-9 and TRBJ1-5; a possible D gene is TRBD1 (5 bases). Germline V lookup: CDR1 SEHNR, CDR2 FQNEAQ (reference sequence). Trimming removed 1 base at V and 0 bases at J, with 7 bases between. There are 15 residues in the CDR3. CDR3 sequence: CASSLGQGSNQPQHF. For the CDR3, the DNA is TGTGCCAGCAGCTTAGGTCAGGGTAGCAATCAGCCCCAGCATTTT.

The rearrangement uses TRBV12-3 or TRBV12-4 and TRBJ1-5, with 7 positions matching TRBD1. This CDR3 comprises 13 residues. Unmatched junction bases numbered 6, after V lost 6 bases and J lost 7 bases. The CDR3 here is CASRADRAQPQHF. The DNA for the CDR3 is TGTGCCAGCAGAGCCGACAGGGCCCAGCCCCAGCATTTT.

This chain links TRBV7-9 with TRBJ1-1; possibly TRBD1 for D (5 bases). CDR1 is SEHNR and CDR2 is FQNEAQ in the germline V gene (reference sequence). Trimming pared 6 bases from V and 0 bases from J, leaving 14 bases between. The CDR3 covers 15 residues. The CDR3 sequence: CASSTQAYMNTEAFF. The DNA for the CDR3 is TGTGCCAGCAGTACACAGGCCTATATGAACACTGAAGCTTTCTTT.

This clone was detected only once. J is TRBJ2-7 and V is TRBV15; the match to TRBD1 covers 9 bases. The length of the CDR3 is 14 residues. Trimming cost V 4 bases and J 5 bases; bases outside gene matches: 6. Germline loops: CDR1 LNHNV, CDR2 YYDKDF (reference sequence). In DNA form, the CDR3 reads TGTGCCACCAGCATTGGGACAGGGTACGACGAGCAGTACTTC. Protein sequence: CATSIGTGYDEQYF.

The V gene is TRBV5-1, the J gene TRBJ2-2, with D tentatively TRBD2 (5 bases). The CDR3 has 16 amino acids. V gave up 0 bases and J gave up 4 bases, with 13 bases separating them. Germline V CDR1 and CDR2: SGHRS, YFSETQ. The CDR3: CASSLARGTPTGELFF. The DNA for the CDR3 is TGCGCCAGCAGCTTGGCTCGGGGTACACCCACCGGGGAGCTGTTTTTT.

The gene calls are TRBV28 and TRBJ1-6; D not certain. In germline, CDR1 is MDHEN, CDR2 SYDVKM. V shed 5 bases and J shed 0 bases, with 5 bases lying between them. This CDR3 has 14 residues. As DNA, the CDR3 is TGTGCCAGCAGTGAGAGCTCCTATAATTCACCCCTCCACTTT. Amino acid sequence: CASSESSYNSPLHF.

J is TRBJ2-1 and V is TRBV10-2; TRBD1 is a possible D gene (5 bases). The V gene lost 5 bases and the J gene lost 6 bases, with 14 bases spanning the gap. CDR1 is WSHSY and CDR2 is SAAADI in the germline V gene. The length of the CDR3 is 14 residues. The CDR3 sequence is CASSPLVGVNEQFF. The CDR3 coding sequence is TGCGCCAGCAGTCCTCTTGTAGGGGTCAATGAGCAGTTCTTC.

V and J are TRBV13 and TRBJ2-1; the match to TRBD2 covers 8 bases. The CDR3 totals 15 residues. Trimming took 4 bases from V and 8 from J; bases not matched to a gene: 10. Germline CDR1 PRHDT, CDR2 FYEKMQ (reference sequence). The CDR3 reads CASSYGTRTSDEQFF. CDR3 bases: TGTGCCAGCAGCTATGGGACTAGGACTAGTGATGAGCAGTTCTTC.

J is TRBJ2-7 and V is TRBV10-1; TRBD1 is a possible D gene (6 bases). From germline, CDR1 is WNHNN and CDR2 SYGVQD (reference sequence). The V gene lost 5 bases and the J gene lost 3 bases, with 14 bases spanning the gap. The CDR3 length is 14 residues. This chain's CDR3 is CASSPQGTFYEQYF. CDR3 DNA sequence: TGCGCCAGCAGTCCCCAGGGGACCTTCTACGAGCAGTACTTC.

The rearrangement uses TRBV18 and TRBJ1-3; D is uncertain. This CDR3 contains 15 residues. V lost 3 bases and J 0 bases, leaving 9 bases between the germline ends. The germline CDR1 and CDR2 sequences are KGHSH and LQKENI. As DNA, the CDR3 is TGTGCCAGCTCACCGCGGGAGACCTCTGGAAACACCATATATTTT. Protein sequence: CASSPRETSGNTIYF.

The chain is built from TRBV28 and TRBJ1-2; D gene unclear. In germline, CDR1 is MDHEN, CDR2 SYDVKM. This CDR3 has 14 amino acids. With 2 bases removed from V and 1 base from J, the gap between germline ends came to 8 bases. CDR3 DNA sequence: TGTGCCAGCAGTTTAATCACCAGTAACTATGGCTACACCTTC. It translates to CASSLITSNYGYTF.

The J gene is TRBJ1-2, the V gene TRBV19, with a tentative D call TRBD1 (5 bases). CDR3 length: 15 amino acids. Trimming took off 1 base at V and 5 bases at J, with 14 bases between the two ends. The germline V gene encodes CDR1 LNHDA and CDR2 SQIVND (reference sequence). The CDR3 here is CASSIAQATVYGYTF. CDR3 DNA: TGTGCCAGTAGTATAGCACAGGCGACTGTATATGGCTACACCTTC. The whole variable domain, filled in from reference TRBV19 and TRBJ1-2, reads DGGITQSPKYLFRKEGQNVTLSCEQNLNHDAMYWYRQDPGQGLRLIYYSQIVNDFQKGDIAEGYSVSREKKESFPLTVTSAQKNPTAFYLCASSIAQATVYGYTFGSGTRLTVV.

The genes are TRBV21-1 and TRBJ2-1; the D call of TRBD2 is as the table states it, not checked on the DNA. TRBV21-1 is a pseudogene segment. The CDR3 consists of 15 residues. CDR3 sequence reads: CASGTSGRALNEQFF. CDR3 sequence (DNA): TGTGCCAGCGGGACTAGCGGGAGGGCCCTCAATGAGCAGTTCTTC.

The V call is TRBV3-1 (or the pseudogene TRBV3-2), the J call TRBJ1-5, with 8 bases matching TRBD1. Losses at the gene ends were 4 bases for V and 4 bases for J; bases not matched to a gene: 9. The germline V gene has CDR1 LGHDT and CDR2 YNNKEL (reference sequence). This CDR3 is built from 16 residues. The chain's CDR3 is CASSLGQAVGNQPQHF. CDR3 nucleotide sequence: TGTGCCAGCAGCCTGGGACAGGCCGTGGGTAATCAGCCCCAGCATTTT.

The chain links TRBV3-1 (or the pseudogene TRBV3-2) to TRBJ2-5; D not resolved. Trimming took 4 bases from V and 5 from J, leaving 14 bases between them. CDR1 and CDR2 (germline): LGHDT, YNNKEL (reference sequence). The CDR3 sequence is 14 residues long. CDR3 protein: CASSRFSAGETQYF. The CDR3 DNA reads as TGTGCCAGCAGCCGATTTTCGGCCGGGGAGACCCAGTACTTC.

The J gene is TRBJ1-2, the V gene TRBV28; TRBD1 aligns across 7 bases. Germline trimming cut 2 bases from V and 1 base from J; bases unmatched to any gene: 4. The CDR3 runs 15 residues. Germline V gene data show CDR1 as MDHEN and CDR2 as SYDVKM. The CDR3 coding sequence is TGTGCCAGCAGTTTAACCGGGACAGTTAACTATGGCTACACCTTC. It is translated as CASSLTGTVNYGYTF.

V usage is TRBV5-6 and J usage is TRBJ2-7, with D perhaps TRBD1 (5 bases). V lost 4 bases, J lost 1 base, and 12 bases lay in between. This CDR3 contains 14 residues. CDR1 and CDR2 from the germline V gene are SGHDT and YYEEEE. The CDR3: CASSIAQGSYEQYF. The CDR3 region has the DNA TGTGCCAGCAGCATCGCGCAGGGTTCCTACGAGCAGTACTTC. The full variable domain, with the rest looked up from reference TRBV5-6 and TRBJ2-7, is DAGVTQSPTHLIKTRGQQVTLRCSPKSGHDTVSWYQQALGQGPQFIFQYYEEEERQRGNFPDRFSGHQFPNYSSELNVNALLLGDSALYLCASSIAQGSYEQYFGPGTRLTVT.

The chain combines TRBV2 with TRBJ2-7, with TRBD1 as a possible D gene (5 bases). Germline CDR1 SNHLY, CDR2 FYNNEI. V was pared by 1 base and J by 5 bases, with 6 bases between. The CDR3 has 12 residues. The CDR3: CASSEGGHEQYF. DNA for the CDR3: TGTGCCAGCAGTGAAGGGGGCCACGAGCAGTACTTC.

The CDR3 loop reads CASSLFGFGPSGSAKNIQYF. For the CDR3, the DNA is TGTGCCAGCAGTTTATTTGGTTTCGGCCCCTCGGGGTCGGCCAAAAACATTCAGTACTTC. V gene TRBV28 combines with J gene TRBJ2-4; D is perhaps TRBD2 (5 bases). Germline V gene data show CDR1 as MDHEN and CDR2 as SYDVKM. CDR3 length: 20 residues. V was trimmed by 1 base and J by 1 base, leaving 23 bases between them.

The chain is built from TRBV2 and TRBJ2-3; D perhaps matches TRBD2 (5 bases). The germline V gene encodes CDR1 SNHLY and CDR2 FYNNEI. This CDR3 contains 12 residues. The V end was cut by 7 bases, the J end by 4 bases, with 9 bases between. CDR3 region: CASTLDSDTQYF. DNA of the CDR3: TGTGCCAGCACCCTGGACTCAGATACGCAGTATTTT.